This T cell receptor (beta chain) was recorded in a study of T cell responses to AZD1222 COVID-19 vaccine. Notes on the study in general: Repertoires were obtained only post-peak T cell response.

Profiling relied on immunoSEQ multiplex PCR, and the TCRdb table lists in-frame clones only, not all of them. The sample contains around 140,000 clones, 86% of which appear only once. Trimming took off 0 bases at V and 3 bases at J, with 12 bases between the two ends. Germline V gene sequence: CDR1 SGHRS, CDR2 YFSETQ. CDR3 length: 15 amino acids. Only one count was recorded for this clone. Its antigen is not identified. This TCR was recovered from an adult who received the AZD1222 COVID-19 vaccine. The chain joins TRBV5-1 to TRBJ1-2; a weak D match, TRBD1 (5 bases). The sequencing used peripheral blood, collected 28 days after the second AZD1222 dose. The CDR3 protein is CASSLEAGWDYGYTF. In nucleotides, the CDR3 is TGCGCCAGCAGCTTGGAGGCAGGGTGGGACTATGGCTACACCTTC.